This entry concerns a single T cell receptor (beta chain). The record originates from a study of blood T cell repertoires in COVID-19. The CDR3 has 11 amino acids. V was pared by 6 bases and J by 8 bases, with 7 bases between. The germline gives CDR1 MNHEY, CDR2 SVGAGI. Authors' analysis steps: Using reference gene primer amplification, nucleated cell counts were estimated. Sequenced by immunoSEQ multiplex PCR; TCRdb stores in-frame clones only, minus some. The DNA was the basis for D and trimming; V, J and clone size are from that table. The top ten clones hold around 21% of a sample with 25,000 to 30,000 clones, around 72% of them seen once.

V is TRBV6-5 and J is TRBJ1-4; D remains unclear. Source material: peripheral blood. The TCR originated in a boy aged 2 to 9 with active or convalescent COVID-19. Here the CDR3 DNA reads TGTGCCAGCAGGGGAGGCGAAAAACTGTTTTTT. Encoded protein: CASRGGEKLFF.